Presented here are 32 T cell receptor beta chains from one specimen sequenced in a study of T cell responses to AZD1222 COVID-19 vaccine. The method was immunoSEQ multiplex PCR; TCRdb's version includes in-frame clones alone and lacks a portion of them. The table includes approximately 190,000 clones, around 93% detected once. Here the sequenced sample was peripheral blood, taken 28 days after the second AZD1222 dose. Receptors originate from an adult who received the AZD1222 COVID-19 vaccine.

This chain links TRBV7-9 with TRBJ1-6; possible D gene TRBD1, 5 bases. The CDR3 sequence is 11 residues long. Germline CDR1 is SEHNR and CDR2 is FQNEAQ (reference sequence). Deletions cut 4 bases from V and 16 bases from J, with 11 bases between. CDR3 nucleotides: TGTGCCAGCAGCTGGGACCGTTTGCTCCACTTT. This sequence encodes CASSWDRLLHF.

The table lists this clone with a count of one. V and J are TRBV16 and TRBJ1-1, with D perhaps TRBD1 (5 bases). V was trimmed by 3 bases and J by 4 bases, leaving 15 bases between them. The CDR3 contains 15 residues. Germline-derived CDR1 and CDR2 are KGHSY and FQNENV. CDR3 loop: CASSQPGGGGTEAFF. The CDR3 nucleotides are TGTGCCAGCAGCCAGCCCGGGGGTGGTGGCACTGAAGCTTTCTTT.

The V and J genes are TRBV10-1 and TRBJ1-4, with TRBD1 matching 11 bases. After removal of 6 bases from V and 10 bases from J, the junction contained 7 bases not matched to a gene. The germline V gene has CDR1 WNHNN and CDR2 SYGVQD (reference sequence). The CDR3 sequence is 14 residues long. Written as DNA, the CDR3 is TGCGCCAGCAGCGAGGGACAGGGGGACGGAAAACTGTTTTTT. It encodes CASSEGQGDGKLFF.

The sample holds a few counts of this clone. V gene TRBV27 combines with J gene TRBJ1-2, with a tentative D call TRBD1 (5 bases). The V end was cut by 6 bases, the J end by 4 bases, with 18 bases between. In germline, CDR1 is MNHEY, CDR2 SMNVEV (reference sequence). This CDR3 region has 15 residues. The CDR3 DNA reads as TGTGCCAGCAGGGACCCAGGCAGGGCCCCCTATGGCTACACCTTC. Its translation: CASRDPGRAPYGYTF.

V and J are TRBV6-5 and TRBJ1-4; 7 bases map to TRBD1. The junction had 6 bases not matched to a gene; V was cut back by 6 bases and J by 5 bases. Germline lookup yields CDR1 MNHEY and CDR2 SVGAGI. This CDR3 has 14 residues. CDR3 DNA sequence: TGTGCCAGCAGAACCCAGGGACAGAATGAAAAACTGTTTTTT. The encoded protein is CASRTQGQNEKLFF.

This clone was observed a single time. This chain joins TRBV18 and TRBJ1-5; D is perhaps TRBD1 (6 bases). Trimming cost V 1 base and J 8 bases, with 12 bases left between them. Germline CDR1 is KGHSH and CDR2 is LQKENI. The CDR3 has 14 residues. DNA of the CDR3: TGTGCCAGCTCACCACAAACCCCAGGGGAGCCCCAGCATTTT. It yields the protein CASSPQTPGEPQHF.

The J gene is TRBJ2-5, the V gene TRBV5-5; a weak D match, TRBD2 (5 bases). Trimming took off 4 bases at V and 4 bases at J, with 17 bases between the two ends. Per germline, CDR1 SGHKS and CDR2 YYEKEE (reference sequence). The CDR3 totals 15 residues. As DNA, the CDR3 is TGTGCCAGCAGCGTAAATGCCGGGAAACCAGAGACCCAGTACTTC. Protein: CASSVNAGKPETQYF.

The rearrangement joins TRBV7-9 to TRBJ1-1; TRBD1 agrees at 7 bases. The V gene end was trimmed by 6 bases and the J gene end by 3 bases; junction bases not matched to a gene: 10. The CDR3 spans 15 residues. Germline assignment: CDR1 SEHNR and CDR2 FQNEAQ (reference sequence). This CDR3 reads CASRGNRGRYTEAFF. In DNA form, the CDR3 reads TGTGCCAGCAGGGGAAACAGGGGTAGGTACACTGAAGCTTTCTTT.

The chain uses TRBV11-3 and TRBJ2-7; TRBD1 aligns across 7 bases. CDR3 length: 13 amino acids. In germline, CDR1 is SGHNT, CDR2 YENEEA. V trimming: 5 bases; J trimming: 0 bases; junction bases outside the gene matches: 1. CDR3 sequence (DNA): TGTGCCAGCAGCCCAGGGGGCTCCTACGAGCAGTACTTC. It translates to CASSPGGSYEQYF.

The J gene is TRBJ2-7, the V gene TRBV27, with 9 bases fitting TRBD1. V was pared by 2 bases and J by 3 bases, with 2 bases of the junction left unmatched. The CDR3 covers 14 residues. Germline lookup yields CDR1 MNHEY and CDR2 SMNVEV (reference sequence). The CDR3 loop is CASSLMGQGYEQYF. The CDR3, as DNA: TGTGCCAGCAGTTTAATGGGACAGGGCTACGAGCAGTACTTC.

The chain recombines TRBV5-5 with TRBJ1-1; D is perhaps TRBD1 (6 bases). The CDR3 is 15 residues long. The V and J ends lost 4 bases and 7 bases respectively, with 20 bases between them. Germline V gives CDR1 SGHKS, CDR2 YYEKEE (reference sequence). The CDR3 spells CASSTGTGNIGEAFF. Written as DNA, the CDR3 is TGTGCCAGCAGCACTGGCACAGGGAATATCGGTGAAGCTTTCTTT.

The chain links TRBV7-9 to TRBJ2-7; D unresolved. The CDR3 is made up of 14 amino acids. Germline-derived CDR1 and CDR2 are SEHNR and FQNEAQ (reference sequence). The ends were cut back, 4 bases at V and 3 bases at J, with 13 bases in the middle. CDR3 residues: CASSSAYTDYEQYF. Here the CDR3 DNA reads TGTGCCAGCAGCTCGGCCTATACGGACTACGAGCAGTACTTC.

V is TRBV3-1 (or the pseudogene TRBV3-2) and J is TRBJ1-1; D may be TRBD1 (6 bases). V was clipped by 6 bases and J by 1 base, with 12 bases between them. CDR1 and CDR2 (germline): LGHDT, YNNKEL (reference sequence). The CDR3 runs 14 residues. The CDR3 here is CASSSQGRNTEAFF. In DNA form, the CDR3 reads TGTGCCAGCAGTTCGCAGGGGAGGAACACTGAAGCTTTCTTT.

This clone showed up just a few times. The chain recombines TRBV7-9 with TRBJ1-1; D is unresolved. V was cut by 4 bases and J by 8 bases, with 11 bases left in between. CDR1 and CDR2 from the germline V gene are SEHNR and FQNEAQ (reference sequence). The CDR3 runs 12 residues. CDR3 loop: CASSSTEVEAFF. CDR3 nucleotides: TGTGCCAGCAGCTCGACGGAGGTGGAAGCTTTCTTT.

This chain uses TRBV7-3 with TRBJ1-1, with a tentative D call TRBD1 (6 bases). The CDR3 is 12 amino acids. V shed 4 bases and J shed 4 bases, with 7 bases lying between them. CDR1 and CDR2 (germline): SGHTA, FQGTGA. DNA for the CDR3: TGTGCCAGCAGCTCACAGGGCACTGAAGCTTTCTTT. As protein: CASSSQGTEAFF.

This clone appeared once. CDR3 DNA: TGTGCCAGTAGTACGGGACAGACGGTTTTCACTGGAAACACCATATATTTT. As protein: CASSTGQTVFTGNTIYF. This chain connects TRBV19 to TRBJ1-3; 7 positions agree with TRBD1. The CDR3 sequence is 17 residues long. Germline V lookup: CDR1 LNHDA, CDR2 SQIVND (reference sequence). The V and J ends lost 4 bases and 2 bases, in that order; junction bases with no gene match: 11.

J is TRBJ1-5 and V is TRBV12-3 or TRBV12-4; D is unclear. The V end was cut by 5 bases, the J end by 4 bases, with 3 bases between. The CDR3 is made up of 11 amino acids. The CDR3 loop is CASSQNQPQHF. The CDR3 DNA reads TGTGCCAGCAGTCAAAATCAGCCCCAGCATTTT.

The CDR3 DNA reads TGTGCCAGCAGCTTAGGCAGGAGCTCTGGAAACACCATATATTTT. It specifies CASSLGRSSGNTIYF. This sequence joins TRBV7-6 and TRBJ1-3; no definite D call. Germline CDR1 reads SGHVS; CDR2 reads FNYEAQ. This CDR3 comprises 15 residues. Trimming took 1 base from V and 0 from J, leaving 7 bases between them.

The chain combines TRBV5-4 with TRBJ1-2, with D possibly matching TRBD1 (5 bases). V lost 4 bases and J 3 bases, leaving 10 bases between the germline ends. Germline V gene sequence: CDR1 SGHNT, CDR2 YYREEE (reference sequence). CDR3 length equals 13 residues. The CDR3 protein is CASSRDDHYGYTF. CDR3 nucleotide sequence: TGTGCCAGCAGCCGGGACGATCACTATGGCTACACCTTC.

Regarding this clone: Germline and junction disagree at one end, which may indicate a read error. This sequence joins TRBV19 and TRBJ2-7, with TRBD1 identical over 7 bases. The germline CDR1 and CDR2 sequences are LNHDA and SQIVND (reference sequence). The CDR3 consists of 15 residues. CDR3 in DNA: TGTGCCAGTAGTATTGATCGGACAGGCAACTACGAGCGGTACTTC. Its protein product is CASSIDRTGNYERYF.

This clone occurred once. The CDR3 nucleotides read TGTGCCAGCAGCTTACTTCAGGGACCCTACGAGCAGTACTTC. This codes for CASSLLQGPYEQYF. This chain connects TRBV7-2 to TRBJ2-7; D tentatively fits TRBD1 or TRBD2 (5 bases each). Per germline, CDR1 SGHTA and CDR2 FQGNSA. V gave up 2 bases and J gave up 2 bases, with 10 bases separating them. The CDR3 runs to 14 residues.

In this sample, this clone turned up once. This chain joins TRBV7-3 and TRBJ1-6; D is uncertain. Deletions cut 6 bases from V and 5 bases from J, with 8 bases between. The CDR3 is 13 amino acids. Germline V gene sequence: CDR1 SGHTA, CDR2 FQGTGA. The CDR3 loop reads CASSRINNSPLHF. The CDR3 nucleotides read TGTGCCAGCAGTCGTATAAATAATTCACCCCTCCACTTT. Filled out from reference TRBV7-3 and TRBJ1-6, the complete variable domain reads GAGVSQTPSNKVTEKGKYVELRCDPISGHTALYWYRQSLGQGPEFLIYFQGTGAADDSGLPNDRFFAVRPEGSVSTLKIQRTERGDSAVYLCASSRINNSPLHFGNGTRLTVT.

The chain recombines TRBV5-1 with TRBJ1-4, with D possibly matching TRBD1 (6 bases). Germline V CDR1 and CDR2: SGHRS, YFSETQ. This CDR3 spans 17 amino acids. V gave up 0 bases and J gave up 0 bases, with 12 bases separating them. The CDR3 loop is CASSLAPRQATNEKLFF. The CDR3 nucleotides read TGCGCCAGCAGCTTGGCCCCAAGACAGGCAACTAATGAAAAACTGTTTTTT.

This clone has only one observation. The chain has TRBV4-1 and TRBJ1-3, with 7 bases that match TRBD1. Germline V lookup: CDR1 MGHRA, CDR2 YSYEKL. The CDR3 is 15 amino acids. V lost 4 bases to trimming and J lost 2 bases; unmatched junction nucleotides: 5. The CDR3 is CASSRQTGTGNTIYF. For the CDR3, the DNA is TGCGCCAGCAGCCGCCAGACAGGGACTGGAAACACCATATATTTT.

This clone occurred once. This sequence joins TRBV5-3 and TRBJ1-2, with a tentative D call TRBD1 (5 bases). TRBV5-3 is noted as an ORF with a role that remains uncertain. V was shortened by 10 bases and J by 2 bases, with 18 bases between the two germline ends. The CDR3 sequence is 14 residues long. CDR3 nucleotide sequence: TGTGCCGGGTGCCTTCACAGGAGAAACTATGGCTACACCTTC. It specifies CAGCLHRRNYGYTF.

The chain links TRBV7-2 to TRBJ1-4; no clear D gene. Germline lookup yields CDR1 SGHTA and CDR2 FQGNSA. CDR3 length: 14 residues. The germline V and J ends were trimmed by 0 bases and 8 bases, with 10 bases remaining between them. CDR3 in DNA: TGTGCCAGCAGCTTAGCCGGGATCTCGGAAAAACTGTTTTTT. It translates to CASSLAGISEKLFF. The full variable domain, in which reference TRBV7-2 and TRBJ1-4 provide the parts outside the CDR3, is GAGVSQSPSNKVTEKGKDVELRCDPISGHTALYWYRQSLGQGLEFLIYFQGNSAPDKSGLPSDRFSAERTGGSVSTLTIQRTQQEDSAVYLCASSLAGISEKLFFGSGTQLSVL.

CDR3 DNA sequence: TGTGCCAGCAGCTTATCCGGAGCAACTAATGAAAAACTGTTTTTT. Amino acid sequence: CASSLSGATNEKLFF. The rearrangement uses TRBV7-3 and TRBJ1-4; D gene unclear. CDR1 and CDR2 from the germline V gene are SGHTA and FQGTGA. This CDR3 is built from 15 residues. Deletions cut 2 bases from V and 0 bases from J, with 7 bases between.

In DNA, the CDR3 is TGCAGCGTTGTTAATACCGGGGAGCTGTTTTTT. It translates to CSVVNTGELFF. The J gene is TRBJ2-2, the V gene TRBV29-1; D remains unclear. The CDR3 consists of 11 residues. Germline values: CDR1 SQVTM, CDR2 ANQGSEA. V lost 4 bases to trimming and J lost 5 bases, with 5 bases between them.

The chain combines TRBV7-8 with TRBJ1-5; 7 bases fit TRBD1. The CDR3 has 16 amino acids. In germline, CDR1 is SGHVS, CDR2 FQNEAQ. J was trimmed by 7 bases and V by 1 base; bases with no gene match: 10. The CDR3 protein is CASSLGGQGGGQPQHF. The CDR3 DNA sequence: TGTGCCAGCAGCTTAGGGGGGCAGGGGGGAGGACAGCCCCAGCATTTT. Variable domain in full (rest from reference TRBV7-8 and TRBJ1-5): GAGVSQSPRYKVAKRGQDVALRCDPISGHVSLFWYQQALGQGPEFLTYFQNEAQLDKSGLPSDRFFAERPEGSVSTLKIQRTQQEDSAVYLCASSLGGQGGGQPQHFGDGTRLSIL.

This chain uses TRBV6-1 with TRBJ1-1; 7 bases line up with TRBD1. This CDR3 has 17 amino acids. In germline, CDR1 is MNHNS, CDR2 SASEGT. V trimming: 0 bases; J trimming: 2 bases; junction bases outside the gene matches: 9. CDR3 nucleotide sequence: TGTGCCAGCAGTGAAGCGGGCACAGGGGCAGGTAACACTGAAGCTTTCTTT. Amino acids: CASSEAGTGAGNTEAFF.

This clone was counted once. The chain carries TRBV27 and TRBJ2-3, with 13 bases aligning to TRBD2. Germline CDR1 and CDR2: MNHEY and SMNVEV (reference sequence). V trimming: 7 bases; J trimming: 1 base; junction bases outside the gene matches: 8. The CDR3 consists of 17 residues. CDR3 in DNA: TGTGCCAGCATGGCCCGGACTAGCGGGGGTGGCACAGATACGCAGTATTTT. This sequence encodes CASMARTSGGGTDTQYF.

This rearrangement joins TRBV18 to TRBJ2-2, with D possibly being TRBD1 (6 bases). CDR3 size: 15 residues. The ends were cut back, 3 bases at V and 3 bases at J, with 11 bases in the middle. Per the germline V gene, CDR1 is KGHSH and CDR2 is LQKENI. CDR3 loop: CASSPEGHYTGELFF. The CDR3 DNA reads as TGTGCCAGCTCACCCGAGGGACACTACACCGGGGAGCTGTTTTTT.